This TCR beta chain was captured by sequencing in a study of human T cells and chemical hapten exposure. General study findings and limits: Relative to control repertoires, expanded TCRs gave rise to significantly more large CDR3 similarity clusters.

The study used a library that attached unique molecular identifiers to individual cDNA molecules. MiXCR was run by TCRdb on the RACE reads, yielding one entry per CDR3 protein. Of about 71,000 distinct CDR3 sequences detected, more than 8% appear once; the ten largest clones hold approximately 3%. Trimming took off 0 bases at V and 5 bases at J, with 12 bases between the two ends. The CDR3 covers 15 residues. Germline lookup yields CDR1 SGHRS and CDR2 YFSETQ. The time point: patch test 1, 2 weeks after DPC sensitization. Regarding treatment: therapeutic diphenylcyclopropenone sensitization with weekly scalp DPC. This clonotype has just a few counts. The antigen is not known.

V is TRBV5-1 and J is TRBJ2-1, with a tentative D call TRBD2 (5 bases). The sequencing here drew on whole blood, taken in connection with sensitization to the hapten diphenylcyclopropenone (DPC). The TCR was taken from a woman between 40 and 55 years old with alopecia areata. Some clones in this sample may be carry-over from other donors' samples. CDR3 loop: CASSLVASYHNEQFF. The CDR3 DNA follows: TGCGCCAGCAGCTTGGTGGCTAGCTACCACAATGAGCAGTTCTTC.